This TCR beta chain originates from a study of T cells after yellow fever vaccination. This CDR3 has 18 residues. The germline V gene has CDR1 SGHTA and CDR2 FQGNSA. V dropped 1 base and J dropped 0 bases, with 13 bases sitting between them. This clonotype was detected a few times. TCRdb re-analysed the 5' RACE reads in MiXCR, keeping a single row per CDR3 protein. The table has 300,000 or so distinct CDR3 sequences, about 10% seen once. The clonotype comes from a man in his late teens or twenties who received the YFV17D yellow fever vaccine. The sequencing here drew on CD4+ T cells sorted from PBMCs, taken 5 days after the yellow fever booster vaccination. This sequence joins TRBV7-2 and TRBJ2-6, with D possibly matching TRBD2 (5 bases). Written as DNA, the CDR3 is TGTGCCAGCAGCTTAGTCCCAGGAGGAAACTCTGGGGCCAACGTCCTGACTTTC. This encodes CASSLVPGGNSGANVLTF.